This TCR beta chain is drawn from a study of CD8+ T cells in alopecia areata. Study details: It was oral tofacitinib, at 5 to 10 mg twice daily, that treated patients received. Disease severity was quantified as SALT score of affected scalp area.

Treatment denoted: oral pan-JAK inhibitor, 5-10 mg twice daily. Separation by sorting yielded CD4+ and CD8+ T cells from PBMCs. This clone was counted only a few times. Its antigen is not known. Extracted RNA was reverse transcribed, and the resulting cDNA served as sequencing template. Assay used: immunoSEQ multiplex PCR; TCRdb lists only in-frame clones, some missing. The profile covers roughly 210,000 clones, with approximately 47% appearing a single time and over 2.5% taken by the ten largest. General study points: Elevated clonality characterized lesional scalp relative to normal scalp, particularly in alopecia totalis/universalis.

Trimming removed 5 bases from V and 2 bases from J; junction bases left unmatched: 2. Germline CDR1 MNHNS, CDR2 SASEGT. The CDR3 is 13 residues long. This sequence was found in a human donor with alopecia areata. Material: CD4+ T cells sorted from blood, obtained between weeks 36 and 40, from a patient treated with tofacitinib. V gene TRBV6-1 combines with J gene TRBJ2-7; 8 nucleotides agree with TRBD1. The DNA for the CDR3 is TGTGCCAGCAGTAGGGACAGGACCTACGAGCAGTACTTC. It yields the protein CASSRDRTYEQYF.